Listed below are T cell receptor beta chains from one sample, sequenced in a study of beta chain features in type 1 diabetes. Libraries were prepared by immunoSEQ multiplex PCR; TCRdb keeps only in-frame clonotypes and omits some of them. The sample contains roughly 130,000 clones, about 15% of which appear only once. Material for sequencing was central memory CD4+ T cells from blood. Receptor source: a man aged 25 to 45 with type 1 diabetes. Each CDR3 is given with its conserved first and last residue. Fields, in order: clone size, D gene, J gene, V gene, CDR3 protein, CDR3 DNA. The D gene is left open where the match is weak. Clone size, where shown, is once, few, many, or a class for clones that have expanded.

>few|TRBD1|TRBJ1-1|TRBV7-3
CASSPTAGGYTEAFF
TGTGCCAGCAGCCCCACGGCAGGGGGCTACACTGAAGCTTTCTTT
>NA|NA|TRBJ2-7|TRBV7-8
CASSLGTAALYEQYF
TGTGCCAGCAGCTTAGGAACTGCCGCCTTGTACGAGCAGTACTTC
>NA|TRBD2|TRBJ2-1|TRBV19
CASSITRGRGPTFF
TGTGCCAGTAGTATAACCCGGGGGAGGGGCCCCACGTTCTTC
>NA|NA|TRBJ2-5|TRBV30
CAWAPGPQQETQYF
TGTGCCTGGGCTCCCGGGCCCCAGCAAGAGACCCAGTACTTC
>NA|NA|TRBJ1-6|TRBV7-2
CASSPSRSLDPLHF
TGTGCCAGCAGCCCGAGTCGTAGTCTGGACCCCCTCCACTTT
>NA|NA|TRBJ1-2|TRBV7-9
CASSLSLIYGYTF
TGTGCCAGCAGCTTATCTTTGATCTATGGCTACACCTTC
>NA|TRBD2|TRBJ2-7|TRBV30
CAWSGGTSGVQQYF
TGTGCCTGGAGTGGCGGGACTAGCGGGGTCCAGCAGTACTTC
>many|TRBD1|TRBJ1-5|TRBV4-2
CASSPQDRGNNQPQHF
TGTGCCAGCAGCCCCCAGGACAGGGGCAACAATCAGCCCCAGCATTTT
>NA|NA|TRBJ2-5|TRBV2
CASSESETQYF
TGTGCCAGCAGTGAGTCAGAGACCCAGTACTTC
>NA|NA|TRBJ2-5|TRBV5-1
CASSLIQETQYF
TGCGCCAGCTCCCTAATCCAAGAGACCCAGTACTTC
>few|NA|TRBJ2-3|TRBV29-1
CSVEASTDTQYF
TGCAGCGTTGAGGCTAGCACAGATACGCAGTATTTT
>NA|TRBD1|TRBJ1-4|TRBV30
CASGQGDEKLFF
TGTGCCTCCGGACAGGGAGATGAAAAACTGTTTTTT
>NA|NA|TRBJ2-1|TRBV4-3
CASSQEALAYYNEQFF
TGCGCCAGCAGCCAAGAGGCCCTAGCTTACTACAATGAGCAGTTCTTC
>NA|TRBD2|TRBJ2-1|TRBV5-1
CASSVGLAKNEQFF
TGCGCCAGCAGCGTAGGACTAGCAAAGAATGAGCAGTTCTTC
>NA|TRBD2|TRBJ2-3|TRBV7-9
CASSREAGTTDTQYF
TGTGCCAGCAGCCGGGAGGCGGGGACCACAGATACGCAGTATTTT
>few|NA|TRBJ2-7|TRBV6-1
CASSELRLSSYEQYF
TGTGCCAGCAGTGAACTTCGATTGAGCTCCTACGAGCAGTACTTC
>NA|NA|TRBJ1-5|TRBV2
CASSVEGTGTPQHF
TGTGCCAGCAGTGTGGAGGGAACGGGTACGCCCCAGCATTTT
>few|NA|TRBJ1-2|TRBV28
CASIRFPSNYGYTF
TGTGCCAGCATTCGGTTCCCGTCTAACTATGGCTACACCTTC
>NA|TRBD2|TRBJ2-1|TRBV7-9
CASTPWEGPYNEQFF
TGTGCCAGCACCCCCTGGGAGGGCCCCTACAATGAGCAGTTCTTC
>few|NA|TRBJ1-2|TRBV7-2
CASRPSGWAKNLYGYTF
TGTGCCAGCAGGCCAAGTGGTTGGGCCAAAAACCTCTATGGCTACACCTTC
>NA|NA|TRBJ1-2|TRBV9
CASSPNQGRGAYGYTF
TGTGCCAGCAGCCCCAACCAAGGTCGCGGCGCCTATGGCTACACCTTC
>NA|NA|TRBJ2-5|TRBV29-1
CSVARVGQETQYF
TGCAGCGTTGCAAGGGTAGGGCAAGAGACCCAGTACTTC
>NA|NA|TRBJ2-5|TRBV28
CASSSAPLQETQYF
TGTGCCAGCAGTTCGGCCCCTTTACAAGAGACCCAGTACTTC
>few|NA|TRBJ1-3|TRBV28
CASSLGATGNTIYF
TGTGCCAGCAGTTTAGGGGCTACTGGAAACACCATATATTTT
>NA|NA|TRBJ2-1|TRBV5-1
CASSLGQSLLEQFF
TGCGCCAGCAGCTTGGGGCAGTCCCTTCTTGAGCAGTTCTTC
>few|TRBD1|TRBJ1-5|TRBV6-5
CASSYSRDRNQPQHF
TGTGCCAGCAGTTATAGCCGGGACAGAAATCAGCCCCAGCATTTT